Each of the 20 T cell receptor beta chains below was sequenced from the same sample in a study of cytomegalovirus exposure and HLA in healthy donors. PCR amplification relied on 60 Vbeta primers (plus 13 Jbeta primers). TCRdb's table, derived via immunoSEQ multiplex PCR, lists solely in-frame clones and lacks some. The data show about 91,000 clones, with around 59% seen just once and over 2% held by the top ten. Sequenced: PBMCs. The receptors originated from a human donor in good health.

The chain links TRBV5-1 to TRBJ2-3; TRBD2 agrees at 13 bases. The length of the CDR3 is 17 residues. With V trimmed by 6 bases and J by 4 bases, 11 bases remained unmatched. Germline V gene data show CDR1 as SGHRS and CDR2 as YFSETQ. The CDR3 bases are TGCGCCAGCACAGACATCCGACTAGCGGGGGGCCCAGATACGCAGTATTTT. Amino acids: CASTDIRLAGGPDTQYF.

The CDR3 DNA reads TGTGCCAGCAAAACCGGGAGGGAAAACACCATATATTTT. Translated: CASKTGRENTIYF. The genes are TRBV18 and TRBJ1-3; D gene ambiguous. Germline V gene sequence: CDR1 KGHSH, CDR2 LQKENI. The CDR3 runs to 13 residues. V lost 8 bases to trimming and J lost 6 bases, with 14 bases between them.

In this sample, this clone turned up a few times. The chain joins TRBV6-7 to TRBJ1-3, with D unresolved. TRBV6-7 is marked as an open reading frame, function uncertain. The CDR3 spans 14 residues. V lost 6 bases and J 2 bases, leaving 11 bases between the germline ends. CDR3 DNA sequence: TGTGCCAGCAGCGGGATGGTGGCTGGAAACACCATATATTTT. Translating gives CASSGMVAGNTIYF.

V gene TRBV7-9 combines with J gene TRBJ2-5; possibly TRBD2 for D (7 bases). Judging by the DNA end, TRBJ2-7 fits better; the J call may be wrong. This CDR3 contains 16 residues. In germline, CDR1 is SEHNR, CDR2 FQNEAQ (reference sequence). CDR3 protein: CASSLGGGLSSYEQYF. CDR3 nucleotide sequence: TGTGCCAGCAGCTTAGGGGGGGGCTTGAGCTCCTACGAGCAGTACTTC.

This clone has a single count. The gene calls are TRBV5-4 and TRBJ2-1; 11 bases match TRBD2. Germline loops: CDR1 SGHNT, CDR2 YYREEE (reference sequence). The length of the CDR3 is 15 residues. Trimming at V came to 4 bases and at J to 2 bases, leaving 2 bases not matched to a gene. The CDR3 DNA is TGTGCCAGCAGCCTAGCGGGGGGTACCTACAATGAGCAGTTCTTC. It yields the protein CASSLAGGTYNEQFF. Filled out from reference TRBV5-4 and TRBJ2-1, the complete variable domain reads ETGVTQSPTHLIKTRGQQVTLRCSSQSGHNTVSWYQQALGQGPQFIFQYYREEENGRGNFPPRFSGLQFPNYSSELNVNALELDDSALYLCASSLAGGTYNEQFFGPGTRLTVL.

The chain employs TRBV19 and TRBJ1-2, with D possibly being TRBD1 (6 bases). Germline V gene sequence: CDR1 LNHDA, CDR2 SQIVND (reference sequence). The CDR3 length is 15 residues. V was trimmed by 7 bases and J by 3 bases, leaving 18 bases between them. The CDR3 coding sequence is TGTGCCAGTAAACTGTCGGGGGGCGCTGACTATGGCTACACCTTC. Residues: CASKLSGGADYGYTF.

This rearrangement joins TRBV28 to TRBJ2-5; 11 nucleotides align to TRBD1. The CDR3 has 16 amino acids. Germline V gives CDR1 MDHEN, CDR2 SYDVKM. V gave up 3 bases and J gave up 5 bases; unmatched junction bases: 8. The CDR3 sequence: CASSFPRTGGGETQYF. CDR3 nucleotides: TGTGCCAGCAGTTTTCCTAGGACAGGGGGCGGTGAGACCCAGTACTTC.

In this sample, this clone turned up a few times. The chain has TRBV7-8 and TRBJ1-4, with 8 bases identical to TRBD1. Trimming cost V 1 base and J 8 bases; bases outside gene matches: 3. This CDR3 region has 14 residues. Germline assignment: CDR1 SGHVS and CDR2 FQNEAQ. The chain's CDR3 is CASSLEGTGEKLFF. The DNA of the CDR3 is TGTGCCAGCAGCTTAGAAGGGACAGGAGAAAAACTGTTTTTT.

The chain combines TRBV19 with TRBJ2-2; the match to TRBD1 covers 7 bases. The germline V gene encodes CDR1 LNHDA and CDR2 SQIVND (reference sequence). V lost 4 bases, J lost 0 bases, and 11 bases stayed unmatched. This CDR3 comprises 18 residues. The CDR3 sequence: CASSTPTGFLANTGELFF. The CDR3 DNA follows: TGTGCCAGTAGTACCCCGACAGGGTTTCTCGCGAACACCGGGGAGCTGTTTTTT.

In this sample, this clone turned up a few times. This sequence joins TRBV9 and TRBJ2-3, with 9 bases fitting TRBD2. The germline V gene has CDR1 SGDLS and CDR2 YYNGEE. Trimming at V came to 2 bases and at J to 0 bases, leaving 10 bases not matched to a gene. This CDR3 has 18 amino acids. The CDR3 loop is CASSVSGGRHLSTDTQYF. The CDR3 nucleotides are TGTGCCAGCAGCGTCAGCGGGGGGCGACATCTTAGCACAGATACGCAGTATTTT.

The V and J genes are TRBV18 and TRBJ1-4; 9 positions match TRBD1. Germline trimming cut 6 bases from V and 7 bases from J; bases unmatched to any gene: 3. This CDR3 has 13 residues. Germline assignment: CDR1 KGHSH and CDR2 LQKENI. The CDR3 reads CASSLDRGEKLFF. As DNA, the CDR3 is TGTGCCAGCTCTCTGGACAGGGGTGAAAAACTGTTTTTT.

The chain employs TRBV6-5 and TRBJ2-7; possibly TRBD2 for D (6 bases). V was cut by 2 bases and J by 0 bases, with 11 bases left in between. CDR3 length equals 15 residues. Germline CDR1 MNHEY, CDR2 SVGAGI. The CDR3 DNA sequence: TGTGCCAGCAGTTACGCGACGGGGGACTCCTACGAGCAGTACTTC. Its protein product is CASSYATGDSYEQYF.

This clone was found once. Written as DNA, the CDR3 is TGTGCCAGCAGCTTAGCGCCAAGGGGGCTAATCGGTTTCTTT. It specifies CASSLAPRGLIGFF. V gene TRBV7-6 combines with J gene TRBJ1-1, with 7 positions matching TRBD1. CDR3 length: 14 residues. J was trimmed by 13 bases and V by 0 bases; bases with no gene match: 11. The V gene's germline CDR1 is SGHVS and CDR2 FNYEAQ.

The chain links TRBV29-1 to TRBJ2-7; 8 positions match TRBD1. There are 15 residues in the CDR3. Germline values: CDR1 SQVTM, CDR2 ANQGSEA. Trimming at V came to 2 bases and at J to 5 bases, leaving 11 bases not matched to a gene. For the CDR3, the DNA is TGCAGCGTTGAAAGCAGCAGGACAGGGAGAAACGAGCAGTACTTC. Its translation: CSVESSRTGRNEQYF.

The V call is TRBV6-5, the J call TRBJ2-5, with 10 bases aligning to TRBD1. The CDR3 is 15 residues long. Germline V gene sequence: CDR1 MNHEY, CDR2 SVGAGI. Losses at the gene ends were 5 bases for V and 3 bases for J; bases not matched to a gene: 6. The CDR3 DNA is TGTGCCAGCAGTGTCCCCGGGACAGGGGAAGAGACCCAGTACTTC. Amino acid sequence: CASSVPGTGEETQYF.

The CDR3 loop reads CASSTGTSSYNEQFF. The CDR3 nucleotides read TGTGCCAGCAGTACTGGGACTAGCTCCTACAATGAGCAGTTCTTC. V usage is TRBV7-3 and J usage is TRBJ2-1; 8 bases match TRBD2. This CDR3 has 15 residues. With V trimmed by 6 bases and J by 0 bases, 4 bases remained unmatched. Germline CDR1 is SGHTA and CDR2 is FQGTGA.

V gene TRBV5-1 combines with J gene TRBJ2-3; D is unresolved. The germline gives CDR1 SGHRS, CDR2 YFSETQ. Trimming stripped 0 bases from V and 4 bases from J, with 9 bases between. This CDR3 is 14 amino acids long. CDR3 nucleotide sequence: TGCGCCAGCAGCTTGGACGCTGCGGCAGATACGCAGTATTTT. Residues: CASSLDAAADTQYF.

V usage is TRBV6-6 and J usage is TRBJ1-5; TRBD1 aligns across 7 bases. The CDR3 runs 13 residues. With 8 bases clipped from V and 3 bases from J, the junction kept 4 bases outside the gene matches. Germline-derived CDR1 and CDR2 are MNHNY and SVGAGI (reference sequence). The CDR3 region has the DNA TGTGCCAGCCGAGGGACAGACAATCAGCCCCAGCATTTT. It yields the protein CASRGTDNQPQHF.

This chain connects TRBV18 to TRBJ1-2; the D is unclear. V dropped 2 bases and J dropped 4 bases, with 17 bases sitting between them. The CDR3 totals 16 residues. CDR1 is KGHSH and CDR2 is LQKENI in the germline V gene. The CDR3 region is CASSPESGLAVYGYTF. CDR3 in DNA: TGTGCCAGCTCACCAGAATCAGGCCTGGCAGTCTATGGCTACACCTTC.

This clone occurred once. J is TRBJ1-4 and V is TRBV6-5; 7 nucleotides match TRBD1. Trimming took 6 bases from V and 8 from J; bases not matched to a gene: 12. Looked up from germline, CDR1 is MNHEY and CDR2 is SVGAGI. The CDR3 spans 15 residues. The CDR3 spells CASRGLGGSGEKLFF. The CDR3 coding sequence is TGTGCCAGCAGGGGACTAGGGGGCTCAGGGGAAAAACTGTTTTTT.